A selection of T cell receptor beta chains follows, all from one sample in a study of T cells in Graves' hyperthyroidism and ophthalmopathy. TCRdb recomputed calls from the multiplex PCR reads with MiXCR, one row per CDR3 protein. The sample includes approximately 590,000 distinct CDR3 sequences, less than 20% of them seen just once. Sample: blood. The receptors shown here come from a woman under 40 with Graves' hyperthyroidism. The CDR3 runs from the conserved cysteine through the conserved F or W. D genes are given only for firm matches.

d_call v_call cdr3_aa
TRBD1 TRBV20-1 CSARDLRGRGTEAFF
NA TRBV28 CASSLDGRLSYEQYF
NA TRBV18 CASSPYPGQAYEQYF
NA TRBV9 CASSPRQDPYEQYF
NA TRBV20-1 CSARGGVEAFF
NA TRBV11-2 CASSPTSYGRLDTGELFF
NA TRBV2 CASRQITEAFF
TRBD2 TRBV5-1 CASSLPAGGITDTQYF
NA TRBV27 CASSLSRGEQFF
NA TRBV20-1 CSARSSPWVEYAGELFF
NA TRBV7-9 CASSLLTGNTEAFF
NA TRBV28 CASNSVGSNSPLHF
NA TRBV7-3 CASSLRGGKQFF
TRBD1 TRBV2 CASSFTGADTQYF
TRBD2 TRBV6-4 CASSYSRLALKNIQYF
NA TRBV18 CASSPQQDYEQYF
TRBD1 TRBV6-5 CASSYSGTGRAFF
TRBD1 TRBV7-8 CASSSRTGSTDTQYF
NA TRBV28 CASIRDIFAPGGYTF
TRBD1 TRBV10-3 CAITPRDSYEQYF
NA TRBV6-1 CASSTRGYYEQYF
TRBD1 TRBV7-9 CASSHRQGAGNEQYF
TRBD2 TRBV5-1 CASSLGGTKSYEQYF
NA TRBV27 CASNLGAGWEQFF
TRBD2 TRBV5-1 CASSFGRADTQYF
NA TRBV20-1 CSARDLGVGSGNTIYF
NA TRBV7-2 CASSIQAHSYNEQFF
NA TRBV29-1 CSVDNYRNEQFF
TRBD2 TRBV7-2 CASSLASTAGADTQYF
NA TRBV10-3 CAISQGGGNTIYF
TRBD2 TRBV29-1 CSVWERGTRSSYNEQLF
TRBD1 TRBV12-5 CASGFMDRENQPQHF
NA TRBV27 CASSGQGRNYGYTF
TRBD1 TRBV7-9 CASSLSGGPLYEQYF
TRBD2 TRBV20-1 CSALQGGGRTDTQYF
NA TRBV20-1 CSSRDTLGDGYTF
NA TRBV24-1 CATSRGHTQYF
NA TRBV27 CASSFTTITEAFF
NA TRBV3-1 CASSQVQENEQFF